The T cell receptor beta chain described here comes from a study of tissue T cells after allogeneic stem cell transplantation. CDR3 size: 15 residues. The germline CDR1 and CDR2 sequences are KGHTA and FQNQQP. Points on this clone: Its antigen remains unknown. All gene names here are mouse names. The CDR3 end is not reached by the read, which stops 1 residue before it; the germline J gene fills it in.

The time point was: mouse harvest day 7 after allogeneic transplant. The graft held 10^6 splenic CD5+ T cells and 10^7 T-cell-depleted bone marrow cells. Tissues came from B6→BALB/c major-mismatch GVHD mice at day 7 or 14. TCRdb's copy holds only in-frame clones and misses some; the assay was immunoSEQ multiplex PCR. The data contain 8,500 to 10,000 clones, around half of them singletons. Study-wide results and caveats: Tissue-detected TCR repertoire was only partly captured by blood and spleen T cells. Anatomically similar tissues had similar TCR repertoires within each patient.

The sequence derives from a female BALB/c mouse given C57BL/6 T cells with graft-versus-host disease after an allogeneic hematopoietic cell transplant. The sequenced sample was gut tissue. The chain recombines TRBV23 with TRBJ1-6; TRBD1 was called by the table and not checked on the DNA. TRBJ1-6 is noted as an ORF with a role that remains uncertain. The CDR3 reads CSSSQSQGANSPLYF. Incomplete CDR3 DNA: TGCTCCAGCAGTCAATCGCAGGGGGCGAATTCGCCCCTCTAC.